Presented here are 23 T cell receptor beta chains from one specimen sequenced in a study of cytomegalovirus exposure and HLA in healthy donors. The PCR was carried out with 60 Vbeta primers and 13 Jbeta primers. Here immunoSEQ multiplex PCR was the method, and the copy in TCRdb shows in-frame clones only, minus some. The sample has over 60,000 clones, approximately 70% seen once. Sequenced sample: PBMCs. The receptors were gathered from a male donor in good health and CMV-seropositive.

In regard to this clone: This same CDR3 is encoded by further DNA sequences in the sample. V is TRBV6-1 and J is TRBJ1-3; TRBD1 aligns across 9 bases. Trimming cost V 4 bases and J 8 bases; bases outside gene matches: 0. The CDR3 runs to 12 residues. Looked up from germline, CDR1 is MNHNS and CDR2 is SASEGT. The CDR3 loop reads CASSGTGDTIYF. In DNA, the CDR3 is TGTGCCAGCAGTGGGACAGGGGACACCATATATTTT.

The J gene is TRBJ2-7, the V gene TRBV6-5; 10 bases are shared with TRBD1. With V trimmed by 0 bases and J by 4 bases, 3 bases remained unmatched. The CDR3 is 15 residues long. CDR1 and CDR2 from the germline V gene are MNHEY and SVGAGI. Written as DNA, the CDR3 is TGTGCCAGCAGTTACTCTCCGGGACAGGGGTACGAGCAGTACTTC. The encoded protein is CASSYSPGQGYEQYF.

The chain links TRBV19 to TRBJ2-7; D may be TRBD1 (6 bases). Germline values: CDR1 LNHDA, CDR2 SQIVND (reference sequence). CDR3 length: 14 amino acids. The V end lost 3 bases, the J end lost 0 bases, and 9 bases lay between the germline ends. In DNA form, the CDR3 reads TGTGCCAGTAGTATGGAGACAGGCTCCTACGAGCAGTACTTC. It specifies CASSMETGSYEQYF.

The rearrangement joins TRBV2 to TRBJ1-2; D not resolved. The CDR3 covers 13 residues. Germline CDR1 is SNHLY and CDR2 is FYNNEI. Trimming left V 7 bases short and J 2 bases short, with 11 bases between. CDR3 DNA: TGTGCCAGCAAGGTAGCCCAAAACTATGGCTACACCTTC. Protein: CASKVAQNYGYTF.

This chain links TRBV12-5 with TRBJ2-5; 9 bases are a match to TRBD2. Germline V gene sequence: CDR1 LGHNT, CDR2 FRNRAP. The CDR3 is made up of 17 amino acids. Trimming cost V 0 bases and J 2 bases; bases outside gene matches: 7. CDR3 amino acids: CASGLVPVAGVQETQYF. In DNA, the CDR3 is TGTGCTAGTGGTTTGGTACCGGTAGCGGGAGTGCAAGAGACCCAGTACTTC. The entire variable domain, with the rest obtained from reference TRBV12-5 and TRBJ2-5, is as follows: DARVTQTPRHKVTEMGQEVTMRCQPILGHNTVFWYRQTMMQGLELLAYFRNRAPLDDSGMPKDRFSAEMPDATLATLKIQPSEPRDSAVYFCASGLVPVAGVQETQYFGPGTRLLVL.

CDR3 nucleotides: TGTGCCAGCAGCTTAACTGGACAGACCACAGATACGCAGTATTTT. Protein sequence: CASSLTGQTTDTQYF. The genes are TRBV7-3 and TRBJ2-3; D might be TRBD1 (6 bases). Trimming took 0 bases from V and 2 from J, leaving 9 bases between them. The germline gives CDR1 SGHTA, CDR2 FQGTGA. This CDR3 is built from 15 residues.

This chain links TRBV25-1 with TRBJ1-2, with D perhaps matching TRBD1 (5 bases). Per germline, CDR1 MGHDK and CDR2 SYGVNS. V lost 0 bases to trimming and J lost 4 bases, with 9 bases between them. This CDR3 has 14 residues. The CDR3 nucleotides are TGTGCCAGCAGTGAATACCAGGGATCCTATGGCTACACCTTC. It yields the protein CASSEYQGSYGYTF.

The chain links TRBV6-5 to TRBJ1-2, with 10 bases fitting TRBD1. This CDR3 comprises 13 residues. V lost 8 bases to trimming and J lost 4 bases; unmatched junction nucleotides: 4. The germline V gene has CDR1 MNHEY and CDR2 SVGAGI. DNA of the CDR3: TGTGCCAGCGACAGGGGGCAGGGCTATGGCTACACCTTC. This codes for CASDRGQGYGYTF.

This clone showed up just once. This chain uses TRBV5-1 with TRBJ1-6, with 11 nucleotides matching TRBD1. The V and J ends lost 4 bases and 10 bases, in that order; junction bases with no gene match: 7. Germline lookup yields CDR1 SGHRS and CDR2 YFSETQ. The CDR3 contains 15 residues. CDR3 protein: CASSRGQGVGSPLHF. The CDR3 DNA sequence: TGCGCCAGCAGCCGGGGACAGGGGGTCGGGTCACCCCTCCACTTT.

The genes are TRBV10-1 and TRBJ2-1; TRBD1 aligns across 10 bases. From germline, CDR1 is WNHNN and CDR2 SYGVQD (reference sequence). This CDR3 comprises 14 residues. The ends lost 7 bases at V and 7 bases at J; junction bases unmatched: 7. The CDR3 is CASTGDRGKNEQFF. CDR3 DNA: TGCGCCAGCACAGGGGACAGGGGAAAGAATGAGCAGTTCTTC.

The CDR3 loop is CASTPRETNYGYTF. The CDR3 nucleotides read TGTGCCAGCACGCCGCGGGAAACTAACTATGGCTACACCTTC. The chain links TRBV6-6 to TRBJ1-2; D call uncertain. Germline-derived CDR1 and CDR2 are MNHNY and SVGAGI (reference sequence). Trimming took off 7 bases at V and 0 bases at J, with 12 bases between the two ends. This CDR3 comprises 14 residues.

This chain links TRBV18 with TRBJ2-7; TRBD2 aligns across 11 bases. Germline V gene sequence: CDR1 KGHSH, CDR2 LQKENI. With V trimmed by 8 bases and J by 6 bases, 6 bases remained unmatched. The CDR3 is 13 residues long. CDR3 loop: CASHTSGSFEQYF. CDR3 bases: TGTGCCAGCCACACTAGCGGGAGTTTCGAGCAGTACTTC.

CDR3 sequence reads: CASSLTSSYNEQFF. CDR3 nucleotide sequence: TGTGCCAGCAGCTTAACTAGCTCCTACAATGAGCAGTTCTTC. The chain couples TRBV5-6 to TRBJ2-1; a possible D gene is TRBD2 (5 bases). With 2 bases removed from V and 0 bases from J, the gap between germline ends came to 6 bases. CDR3 size: 14 residues. CDR1 is SGHDT, CDR2 YYEEEE, per germline.

This chain's CDR3 is CAWSTGGIGYTF. CDR3 in DNA: TGTGCCTGGAGCACAGGGGGGATTGGCTACACCTTC. The gene calls are TRBV30 and TRBJ1-2; TRBD1 matches 8 bases. With V trimmed by 3 bases and J by 7 bases, 4 bases remained unmatched. Germline CDR1 is GTSNPN and CDR2 is SVGIG (reference sequence). CDR3 size: 12 residues. Combining the CDR3 with reference TRBV30 and TRBJ1-2 gives the whole variable domain SQTIHQWPATLVQPVGSPLSLECTVEGTSNPNLYWYRQAAGRGLQLLFYSVGIGQISSEVPQNLSASRPQDRQFILSSKKLLLSDSGFYLCAWSTGGIGYTFGSGTRLTVV.

The chain combines TRBV14 with TRBJ2-7, with D perhaps TRBD2 (6 bases). Germline V lookup: CDR1 SGHDN, CDR2 FVKESK. The CDR3 has 13 residues. Trimming pared 4 bases from V and 7 bases from J, leaving 14 bases between. The CDR3 bases are TGTGCCAGCAGCCCGAGCGTGAGCGGGGAGCAGTACTTC. Translation gives CASSPSVSGEQYF.

The V gene is TRBV4-1, the J gene TRBJ2-2; 7 nucleotides match TRBD1. CDR3 length: 16 amino acids. V dropped 4 bases and J dropped 5; count of bases not matched to a gene: 10. CDR1 and CDR2 (germline): MGHRA, YSYEKL. The CDR3 loop reads CASSPPDRALTGELFF. The CDR3 nucleotides are TGCGCCAGCAGCCCCCCCGACAGGGCCCTTACCGGGGAGCTGTTTTTT.

Concerning this clone: The junction and the germline gene differ at one end; a read error may be behind it. The genes are TRBV6-5 and TRBJ1-3; possible D gene TRBD1, 6 bases. CDR3 length: 14 residues. Germline loops: CDR1 MNHEY, CDR2 SVGAGI. CDR3 in DNA: TGTGCCAGCAGCCCCGGGGGGCCCGGAAACACCACATATTTT. Residues: CASSPGGPGNTTYF.

V usage is TRBV5-1 and J usage is TRBJ2-5, with D perhaps matching TRBD2 (7 bases). The CDR3 has 15 amino acids. The V gene's germline CDR1 is SGHRS and CDR2 YFSETQ. With 0 bases removed from V and 1 base from J, the gap between germline ends came to 10 bases. This CDR3 is CASSLEGGAQETQYF. The CDR3, as DNA: TGCGCCAGCAGCTTGGAGGGGGGGGCCCAAGAGACCCAGTACTTC.

CDR3 sequence (DNA): TGTGCCAGCAGCGTCCCAGGCCCTGAGCAGTTCTTC. Translated: CASSVPGPEQFF. The genes are TRBV9 and TRBJ2-1; D unclear. V shed 2 bases and J shed 9 bases, with 9 bases lying between them. The CDR3 totals 12 residues. Per the germline V gene, CDR1 is SGDLS and CDR2 is YYNGEE.

V gene TRBV14 combines with J gene TRBJ2-3, with a tentative D call TRBD1 (6 bases). Germline-derived CDR1 and CDR2 are SGHDN and FVKESK. This CDR3 spans 14 amino acids. V lost 1 base and J 2 bases, leaving 7 bases between the germline ends. CDR3 sequence: CASSQVGATDTQYF. CDR3 DNA sequence: TGTGCCAGCAGCCAAGTGGGGGCCACAGATACGCAGTATTTT.

The J gene is TRBJ2-7, the V gene TRBV27; TRBD1 agrees at 10 bases. The CDR3 runs 15 residues. V lost 7 bases, J lost 2 bases, and 8 bases stayed unmatched. CDR1 is MNHEY, CDR2 SMNVEV, per germline (reference sequence). CDR3 nucleotide sequence: TGTGCCAGCAACCCCGCCGGGACAGGGGCCTACGAGCAGTACTTC. This translates into CASNPAGTGAYEQYF.

V and J are TRBV30 and TRBJ2-7; D unclear. The CDR3 contains 14 residues. With 2 bases removed from V and 4 bases from J, the gap between germline ends came to 15 bases. Germline CDR1 is GTSNPN and CDR2 is SVGIG (reference sequence). CDR3 nucleotides: TGTGCCTGGAGTTGGAGCGCCTCGCCGTACGAGCAGTACTTC. Protein product: CAWSWSASPYEQYF.

The V gene is TRBV30, the J gene TRBJ1-4; 9 positions agree with TRBD1. The germline V gene encodes CDR1 GTSNPN and CDR2 SVGIG (reference sequence). V shed 3 bases, J shed 8 bases, and the junction held 4 bases outside the gene matches. CDR3 length: 13 residues. CDR3 region: CAWSPGQGEKLFF. DNA of the CDR3: TGTGCCTGGAGCCCGGGACAGGGAGAAAAACTGTTTTTT. Based on the CDR3 plus reference TRBV30 and TRBJ1-4, the full variable domain is SQTIHQWPATLVQPVGSPLSLECTVEGTSNPNLYWYRQAAGRGLQLLFYSVGIGQISSEVPQNLSASRPQDRQFILSSKKLLLSDSGFYLCAWSPGQGEKLFFGSGTQLSVL.